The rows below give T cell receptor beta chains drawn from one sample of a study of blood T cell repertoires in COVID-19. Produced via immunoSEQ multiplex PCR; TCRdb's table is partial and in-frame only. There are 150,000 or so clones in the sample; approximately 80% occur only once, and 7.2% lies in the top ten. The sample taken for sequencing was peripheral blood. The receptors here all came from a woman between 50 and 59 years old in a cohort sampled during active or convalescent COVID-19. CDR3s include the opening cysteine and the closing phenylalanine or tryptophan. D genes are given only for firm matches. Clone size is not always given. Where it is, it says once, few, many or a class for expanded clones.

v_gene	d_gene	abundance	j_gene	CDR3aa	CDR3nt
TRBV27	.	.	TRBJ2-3	CASSLAAGIFVNTQYF	TGTGCCAGCAGTTTAGCGGCAGGGATTTTTGTGAATACGCAGTATTTT
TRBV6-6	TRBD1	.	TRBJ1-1	CASSFFQGASEAFF	TGTGCCAGCAGTTTTTTTCAGGGGGCCTCTGAAGCTTTCTTT
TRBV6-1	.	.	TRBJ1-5	CASSERRYSNQPQHF	TGTGCCAGCAGTGAAAGGCGGTATAGCAATCAGCCCCAGCATTTT
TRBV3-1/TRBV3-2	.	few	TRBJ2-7	CASSHRTGNEQYF	TGTGCCAGCAGCCACCGGACCGGGAACGAGCAGTACTTC
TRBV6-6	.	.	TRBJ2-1	CASSYSLTYNEQFF	TGTGCCAGCAGTTACTCCCTTACCTACAATGAGCAGTTCTTC
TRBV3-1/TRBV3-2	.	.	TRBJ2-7	CASSQEGGYEQYF	TGTGCCAGCAGCCAAGAGGGAGGCTACGAGCAGTACTTC
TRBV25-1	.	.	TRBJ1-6	CASSDPYSPLHF	TGTGCCAGCAGTGACCCCTATTCACCCCTCCACTTT
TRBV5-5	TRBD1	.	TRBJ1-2	CASSYRTGEGYTF	TGTGCCAGCAGCTACCGAACAGGGGAAGGCTACACCTTC
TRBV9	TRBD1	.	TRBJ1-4	CASSGSTGGTTNEKLFF	TGTGCCAGCAGCGGATCGACAGGGGGAACAACTAATGAAAAACTGTTTTTT
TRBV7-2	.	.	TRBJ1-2	CASSLSGMRGYTF	TGTGCCAGCAGCTTAAGCGGGATGCGTGGCTACACCTTC
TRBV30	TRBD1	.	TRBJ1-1	CAWSPLGQGATEAFF	TGTGCCTGGAGTCCGCTAGGACAGGGGGCTACTGAAGCTTTCTTT
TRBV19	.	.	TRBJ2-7	CASSMRYLGRTSYEQYF	TGTGCCAGTAGTATGAGGTATTTGGGGCGGACCTCCTACGAGCAGTACTTC
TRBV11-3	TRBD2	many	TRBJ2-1	CASSLAGGDEQFF	TGTGCCAGCAGTCTAGCGGGGGGGGATGAGCAGTTCTTC
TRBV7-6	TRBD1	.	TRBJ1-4	CASSLEGQGAFEDINEKLFF	TGTGCCAGCAGCTTAGAAGGACAGGGGGCATTCGAGGATATTAATGAAAAACTGTTTTTT
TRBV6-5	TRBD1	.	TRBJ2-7	CASSYAGTGVGYEQYF	TGTGCCAGCAGTTACGCAGGGACAGGGGTGGGCTACGAGCAGTACTTC
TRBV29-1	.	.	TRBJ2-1	CSVHQGIYNEQFF	TGCAGCGTTCACCAGGGGATCTACAATGAGCAGTTCTTC
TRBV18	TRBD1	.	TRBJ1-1	CASSPTGSPEAFF	TGTGCCAGCTCACCGACAGGGTCCCCTGAAGCTTTCTTT
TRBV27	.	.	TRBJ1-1	CASSYKIRNTEAFF	TGTGCCAGCAGTTATAAAATTAGGAACACTGAAGCTTTCTTT
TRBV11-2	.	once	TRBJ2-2	CASSLLSYRRNTGELFF	TGTGCCAGCAGCTTATTATCTTACAGAAGAAACACCGGGGAGCTGTTTTTT
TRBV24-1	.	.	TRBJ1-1	CATRGGSTEAFF	TGTGCCACCAGGGGGGGGAGCACTGAAGCTTTCTTT
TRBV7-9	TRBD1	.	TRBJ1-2	CASTEERTGNYGYTF	TGTGCCAGCACCGAAGAGCGGACAGGGAACTATGGCTACACCTTC
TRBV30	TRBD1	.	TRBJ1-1	CAWSVWDRTGTEAFF	TGTGCCTGGAGTGTATGGGATAGGACAGGGACTGAAGCTTTCTTT
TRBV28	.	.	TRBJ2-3	CASSSLADTQYF	TGTGCCAGCAGTTCCCTTGCAGATACGCAGTATTTT
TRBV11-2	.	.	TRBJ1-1	CASSFTESEAFF	TGTGCCAGCAGCTTTACTGAGTCTGAAGCTTTCTTT
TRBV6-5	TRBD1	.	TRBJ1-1	CASTILQGAAEAFF	TGTGCCAGCACAATCCTACAGGGGGCCGCTGAAGCTTTCTTT